The TCR beta chain described here comes from a study of T-cell memory formation after mild COVID-19. Overall study results and limits: Researchers found some responding clones in pre-infection memory, a sign that cross-reactive memory joined. Still unconfirmed is whether the second-wave clones peaking on day 37 recognized SARS-CoV-2. While clones contracting from day 15 to 85 were balanced between CD4 and CD8, later expanders leaned CD4+.

As to this clonotype: Its target is not known.

After 5'RACE with constant-segment primers, TCR alpha and TCR beta cDNA libraries carrying sample barcodes and UMIs were obtained. TCRdb re-analysed the 5' RACE reads in MiXCR, keeping a single row per CDR3 protein. Here the sample spans 150,000 to 200,000 distinct CDR3 sequences, about 14% being singletons. Per the germline V gene, CDR1 is SGHTA and CDR2 is FQGNSA. V lost 7 bases and J lost 2; bases outside the gene matches: 10. This CDR3 has 15 amino acids. The receptor was derived from an adult woman who had mild COVID-19 (a few samples of this study predate the infection). Cell type and time point are not known. This sequence joins TRBV7-2 and TRBJ2-5; 7 bases are a match to TRBD2. The sequenced material came from PBMCs or a T cell subset sorted from them (not recorded which). CDR3 in amino acids: CASTDRGTIQETQYF. CDR3 nucleotides: TGTGCCAGCACCGACCGAGGGACTATACAAGAGACCCAGTACTTC. Based on the CDR3 plus reference TRBV7-2 and TRBJ2-5, the full variable domain is GAGVSQSPSNKVTEKGKDVELRCDPISGHTALYWYRQSLGQGLEFLIYFQGNSAPDKSGLPSDRFSAERTGGSVSTLTIQRTQQEDSAVYLCASTDRGTIQETQYFGPGTRLLVL.